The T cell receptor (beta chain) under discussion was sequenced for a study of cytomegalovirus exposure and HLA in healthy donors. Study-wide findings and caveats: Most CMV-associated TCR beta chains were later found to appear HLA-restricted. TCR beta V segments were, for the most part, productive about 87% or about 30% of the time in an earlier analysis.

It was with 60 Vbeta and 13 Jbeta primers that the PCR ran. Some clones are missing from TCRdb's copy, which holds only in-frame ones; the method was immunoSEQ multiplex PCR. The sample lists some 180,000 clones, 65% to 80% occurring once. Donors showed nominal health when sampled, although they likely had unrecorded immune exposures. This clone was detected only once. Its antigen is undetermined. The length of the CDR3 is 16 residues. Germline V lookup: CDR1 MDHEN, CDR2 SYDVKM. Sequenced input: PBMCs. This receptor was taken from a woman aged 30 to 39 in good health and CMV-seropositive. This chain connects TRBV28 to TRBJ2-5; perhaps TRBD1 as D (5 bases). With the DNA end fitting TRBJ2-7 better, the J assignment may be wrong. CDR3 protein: CASIESNRFGSYEQYF. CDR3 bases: TGTGCCAGCATCGAATCCAACAGGTTTGGGTCCTACGAGCAGTACTTC.